The T cell receptor (beta chain) under discussion was sequenced for a study of T cell responses to AZD1222 COVID-19 vaccine. Germline values: CDR1 SNHLY, CDR2 FYNNEI. V shed 6 bases, J shed 5 bases, and the junction held 4 bases outside the gene matches. The CDR3 sequence is 13 residues long. Profiled with immunoSEQ multiplex PCR; TCRdb holds only in-frame clones, not every one. The table lists some 150,000 clones, 75% to 90% of them singletons, with approximately 9% in the top ten. This material consisted of peripheral blood, taken 28 days after the second AZD1222 dose. The TCR originated in an adult who received the AZD1222 COVID-19 vaccine. This rearrangement joins TRBV2 to TRBJ2-1, with 7 bases fitting TRBD2. The CDR3 sequence is CASSLGRDNEQFF. Here the CDR3 DNA reads TGTGCCAGCAGCTTAGGGAGGGACAATGAGCAGTTCTTC.